Listed below are T cell receptor beta chains from one sample, sequenced in a study of blood T cell repertoires in COVID-19. Sequencing used immunoSEQ multiplex PCR; TCRdb keeps in-frame clones, though not all of them. Among tens of thousands of clones listed, 90% were seen once. The sample consisted of peripheral blood. Receptors originate from a human donor in a cohort sampled during active COVID-19. Both conserved end residues are part of each CDR3. Fields, in order: V gene, clone size, J gene, D gene, CDR3 protein, CDR3 DNA. The D gene is left open where the match is weak. Where a row states a size, it is once, few, many or the class of an expanded clone; other rows omit it.

TRBV5-6,-,TRBJ2-4,TRBD2,CASSFTSGTRNIQYF,TGTGCCAGCAGCTTTACTAGCGGGACACGGAACATTCAGTACTTC
TRBV10-2,-,TRBJ2-7,TRBD1,CASRDGQGATYEQYF,TGCGCCAGCAGGGATGGGCAGGGGGCAACCTACGAGCAGTACTTC
TRBV9,-,TRBJ2-7,-,CASSVGEAVSYEQYF,TGTGCCAGCAGCGTAGGGGAGGCGGTCTCCTACGAGCAGTACTTC
TRBV6-1,-,TRBJ2-5,TRBD2,CASSETSGRVGTQYF,TGTGCCAGCAGTGAAACTAGCGGGAGGGTCGGGACCCAGTACTTC
TRBV6-6,-,TRBJ1-2,TRBD1,CASSVRDSEIYGYTF,TGTGCCAGCAGCGTCCGGGACAGTGAAATCTATGGCTACACCTTC
TRBV7-8,-,TRBJ2-7,-,CASSSIAESSYEQYF,TGTGCCAGCAGCTCCATAGCGGAAAGCTCCTACGAGCAGTACTTC
TRBV6-5,once,TRBJ2-1,-,CASRPRGFSYNEQFF,TGTGCCAGCAGGCCGAGGGGGTTCTCCTACAATGAGCAGTTCTTC
TRBV5-1,once,TRBJ2-2,TRBD2,CASSLMGLAVTGELFF,TGCGCCAGCAGCTTGATGGGACTAGCGGTCACCGGGGAGCTGTTTTTT
TRBV25-1,-,TRBJ2-3,TRBD2,CASSSLSGRVSDTQYF,TGTGCCAGCAGTTCCCTGAGCGGGAGAGTCTCAGATACGCAGTATTTT
TRBV10-1,-,TRBJ2-7,-,CATQDVSSYEQYF,TGCGCCACCCAGGATGTAAGCTCCTACGAGCAGTACTTC
TRBV27,-,TRBJ1-5,-,CASAPRGGGGESQHF,TGTGCCAGCGCGCCGAGAGGTGGGGGAGGGGAGTCCCAGCATTTT
TRBV9,-,TRBJ2-5,TRBD2,CASSVESGGPRETQYF,TGTGCCAGCAGCGTAGAGTCGGGAGGGCCCAGGGAGACCCAGTACTTC
TRBV6-5,-,TRBJ2-3,-,CASSYHSGAADTQYF,TGTGCCAGCAGTTACCATTCAGGGGCGGCAGATACGCAGTATTTT
TRBV5-1,-,TRBJ2-3,-,CASTLRTAGVSDTQYF,TGCGCCAGCACCCTCAGGACGGCAGGGGTGTCAGATACGCAGTATTTT
TRBV7-3,-,TRBJ2-1,TRBD1,CASSLTGGPNEQFF,TGTGCCAGCAGCTTGACAGGGGGGCCAAATGAGCAGTTCTTC
TRBV6-5,-,TRBJ2-1,-,CASSYSSGRGNEQFF,TGTGCCAGCAGTTACTCGAGTGGCCGGGGCAATGAGCAGTTCTTC